This TCR beta chain stems from a study of beta chain features in type 1 diabetes. By way of CD45RO/CCR7/CD25/CD127/CD95/CD27, the CD4+ regulatory, stem cell-like memory, central memory and naive cells were sorted. Overall study findings and caveats: Naive, central memory and regulatory TCRB repertoires appeared more similar among patients than healthy donors. For Type 1 diabetes patients, all four CD4+ subsets carried TCRB CDR3s that were moderately but significantly shorter.

The germline V and J ends were trimmed by 3 bases and 8 bases, with 4 bases remaining between them. CDR3 length equals 11 residues. From germline, CDR1 is SEHNR and CDR2 FQNEAQ (reference sequence). Reverse transcription of all isolated RNA meant that expressed TCRB transcripts were sequenced. Assay used: immunoSEQ multiplex PCR; TCRdb lists only in-frame clones, some missing. The sample holds 250,000 to 300,000 clones; about 24% are singletons and the top ten take over 0.01%. This clone was seen only a few times. Its target is unknown. The chain uses TRBV7-9 and TRBJ1-4; no clear D. The receptor was derived from a woman in her 30s with type 1 diabetes. The sample taken for sequencing was naive CD4+ T cells from blood. The CDR3 DNA follows: TGTGCCAGCAGCTTGAGGGAAAAACTGTTTTTT. Amino acid sequence: CASSLREKLFF.